The rows below give T cell receptor beta chains drawn from one sample of a study of control samples from healthy donors and cancer patients. Some clones are missing from TCRdb's copy, which holds only in-frame ones; the method was immunoSEQ multiplex PCR. Altogether about 170,000 clones are present, 93% being singletons, with the ten largest covering roughly 4%. The sequencing sample was made of blood. These receptors originate from a woman aged 60-75 years in good health. The CDR3 runs from the conserved cysteine through the conserved F or W. The D gene is left open where the match is weak. Not all rows give a size; the values are once, few, many and, for expanded clones, a class.

clone_size: .; d_call: TRBD1; v_call: TRBV9; j_call: TRBJ1-6; cdr3_nt: TGTGCCAGCAGCACGACAGGGTCTATGACACCCCTCCACTTT; cdr3_aa: CASSTTGSMTPLHF
clone_size: .; d_call: TRBD1; v_call: TRBV7-9; j_call: TRBJ2-7; cdr3_nt: TGTGCCAGCAGCACCGGGACAGGGGATTACGAGCAGTACTTC; cdr3_aa: CASSTGTGDYEQYF
clone_size: few; d_call: .; v_call: TRBV5-1; j_call: TRBJ2-2; cdr3_nt: TGCGCCAGCAGCTTGGCCCCTTCCGGGGAGCTGTTTTTT; cdr3_aa: CASSLAPSGELFF
clone_size: .; d_call: .; v_call: TRBV18; j_call: TRBJ1-1; cdr3_nt: TGTGCCAGCTCACCCCAGGAAAGCACTGAAGCTTTCTTT; cdr3_aa: CASSPQESTEAFF
clone_size: few; d_call: TRBD1; v_call: TRBV19; j_call: TRBJ1-5; cdr3_nt: TGTGCCAGTAGTCCTCGTACGGCAGGGGGTAATCAGCCCCAGCATTTT; cdr3_aa: CASSPRTAGGNQPQHF
clone_size: .; d_call: .; v_call: TRBV7-9; j_call: TRBJ2-7; cdr3_nt: TGTGCCAGCAGCTTGGGGGCCCAGGACTCCTACGAGCAGTACTTC; cdr3_aa: CASSLGAQDSYEQYF
clone_size: .; d_call: TRBD1; v_call: TRBV9; j_call: TRBJ2-7; cdr3_nt: TGTGCCAGCAGCGTAGCGGGCCAGGGGGTTTACGAGCAGTACTTC; cdr3_aa: CASSVAGQGVYEQYF
clone_size: .; d_call: .; v_call: TRBV18; j_call: TRBJ2-3; cdr3_nt: TGTGCCAGCTCACCAGGAGATACGCAGTATTTT; cdr3_aa: CASSPGDTQYF
clone_size: .; d_call: TRBD2; v_call: TRBV15; j_call: TRBJ2-3; cdr3_nt: TGTGCCACCAGCACTCTCCGGGGGGGTACGCAGTATTTT; cdr3_aa: CATSTLRGGTQYF
clone_size: .; d_call: .; v_call: TRBV4-3; j_call: TRBJ1-4; cdr3_nt: TGCGCCAGCAGTGGGTCGGCAACTAATGAAAAACTGTTTTTT; cdr3_aa: CASSGSATNEKLFF
clone_size: once; d_call: TRBD1; v_call: TRBV7-9; j_call: TRBJ2-7; cdr3_nt: TGTGCCAGCAGCCCAGACAGGGGAAACGGCTACGAGCAGTACTTC; cdr3_aa: CASSPDRGNGYEQYF
clone_size: .; d_call: .; v_call: TRBV6-5; j_call: TRBJ1-1; cdr3_nt: TGTGCCAGCAGACCTCCGGGTATTCCGAACACTGAAGCTTTCTTT; cdr3_aa: CASRPPGIPNTEAFF
clone_size: once; d_call: .; v_call: TRBV30; j_call: TRBJ1-3; cdr3_nt: TGTGCCTGGGCCCGGGGGAATCAGGGAAACACCATATATTTT; cdr3_aa: CAWARGNQGNTIYF
clone_size: .; d_call: .; v_call: TRBV4-1; j_call: TRBJ1-1; cdr3_nt: TGCGCCAGCAGCCAAGATAGCGAGACAGCTGAAGCTTTCTTT; cdr3_aa: CASSQDSETAEAFF
clone_size: .; d_call: .; v_call: TRBV19; j_call: TRBJ1-4; cdr3_nt: TGTGCCAGTACCAAGACTATTTCGGCTAATGAAAAACTGTTTTTT; cdr3_aa: CASTKTISANEKLFF
clone_size: .; d_call: TRBD2; v_call: TRBV9; j_call: TRBJ2-1; cdr3_nt: TGTGCCAGCAGCGTAGGTAGGACTAGCGGGGGATATGAGCAGTTCTTC; cdr3_aa: CASSVGRTSGGYEQFF
clone_size: .; d_call: .; v_call: TRBV7-3; j_call: TRBJ2-7; cdr3_nt: TGTGCCAGCAGCTTAATGTGGTATTGGGGACAAAACTCCTACGAGCAGTACTTC; cdr3_aa: CASSLMWYWGQNSYEQYF
clone_size: .; d_call: .; v_call: TRBV7-3; j_call: TRBJ2-3; cdr3_nt: TGTGCCAGCAGCTTACTATCGGGTCCAGATACGCAGTATTTT; cdr3_aa: CASSLLSGPDTQYF
clone_size: .; d_call: .; v_call: TRBV7-8; j_call: TRBJ2-7; cdr3_nt: TGTGCCAGCAGCTTAGCGCGGGCTAAGGGCACCCTGAGCTCCTACGAGCAGTACTTC; cdr3_aa: CASSLARAKGTLSSYEQYF
clone_size: .; d_call: .; v_call: TRBV3-1/TRBV3-2; j_call: TRBJ1-3; cdr3_nt: TGTGCCAGCAGCCAAATGAGCGGCTCTGGAAACACCATATATTTT; cdr3_aa: CASSQMSGSGNTIYF
clone_size: .; d_call: .; v_call: TRBV3-1/TRBV3-2; j_call: TRBJ2-1; cdr3_nt: TGTGCCAGCAGCCCCCGTGGCACAGGCTCCTACAATGAGCAGTTCTTC; cdr3_aa: CASSPRGTGSYNEQFF
clone_size: .; d_call: TRBD1; v_call: TRBV12-5; j_call: TRBJ1-5; cdr3_nt: TGTGCTAGTGGTCCAGGGACAGGGAACAGCAATCAGCCCCAGCATTTT; cdr3_aa: CASGPGTGNSNQPQHF
clone_size: .; d_call: .; v_call: TRBV5-6; j_call: TRBJ1-2; cdr3_nt: TGTGCCAGCAGCTTGGAACAGAACTATGGCTACACCTTC; cdr3_aa: CASSLEQNYGYTF
clone_size: few; d_call: TRBD1; v_call: TRBV7-9; j_call: TRBJ2-7; cdr3_nt: TGTGCCAGCAGCTTATCCCAAGGGACAGGGGGCTTATACGAGCAGTACTTC; cdr3_aa: CASSLSQGTGGLYEQYF
clone_size: .; d_call: TRBD2; v_call: TRBV4-3; j_call: TRBJ2-7; cdr3_nt: TGCGCCAGCAGCCAAGATTGGCGGGGGAAATACGAGCAGTACTTC; cdr3_aa: CASSQDWRGKYEQYF
clone_size: .; d_call: TRBD1; v_call: TRBV5-1; j_call: TRBJ1-2; cdr3_nt: TGCGCCAGCAGCTTGGCCGGGACAGGGGTCGGCTATGGCTACACCTTC; cdr3_aa: CASSLAGTGVGYGYTF
clone_size: .; d_call: .; v_call: TRBV20-1; j_call: TRBJ2-5; cdr3_nt: TGCAGTGCTAGAGTGCAAGAGACCCAGTACTTC; cdr3_aa: CSARVQETQYF
clone_size: .; d_call: .; v_call: TRBV4-1; j_call: TRBJ1-2; cdr3_nt: TGCGCCAGCAGCCAAGATCGCGGGGATTTCCTATTCGGCTACACCTTC; cdr3_aa: CASSQDRGDFLFGYTF
clone_size: .; d_call: TRBD1; v_call: TRBV5-1; j_call: TRBJ2-5; cdr3_nt: TGCGCCAGCAGCCGATACCGAGGACAGGCCATACAAGAGACCCAGTACTTC; cdr3_aa: CASSRYRGQAIQETQYF
clone_size: few; d_call: .; v_call: TRBV9; j_call: TRBJ2-3; cdr3_nt: TGTGCCAGCAGCGTATTCGGCACAGATACGCAGTATTTT; cdr3_aa: CASSVFGTDTQYF
clone_size: .; d_call: TRBD1; v_call: TRBV5-4; j_call: TRBJ1-6; cdr3_nt: TGTGCCAGCAGCTGGGACAGGGGGAATTCACCCCTCCACTTT; cdr3_aa: CASSWDRGNSPLHF
clone_size: .; d_call: TRBD1; v_call: TRBV10-3; j_call: TRBJ2-3; cdr3_nt: TGTGCCATCAGTGGCGGGGACAGGGGCACAAATACGCAGTATTTT; cdr3_aa: CAISGGDRGTNTQYF
clone_size: .; d_call: .; v_call: TRBV9; j_call: TRBJ1-1; cdr3_nt: TGTGCCAGCAGCGTAGTGCCGGACGGAAACACTGAAGCTTTCTTT; cdr3_aa: CASSVVPDGNTEAFF